Below are 10 T cell receptor beta chains sequenced from a single sample in a study of shared clonotypes between healthy human individuals. Generated by immunoSEQ multiplex PCR, the TCRdb table keeps only in-frame clones and is missing some. The sample holds some 2,100,000 clones, around 95% seen once. Material for sequencing was naive CD4+ T cells sorted from blood. Subset meaning: CD45RA+ positively selected. All receptors come from a man aged 18 to 30 in good health.

This clone was seen a handful of times. The chain joins TRBV28 to TRBJ1-2; D gene uncertain. This CDR3 is 14 amino acids long. The V and J ends lost 1 base and 1 base respectively, with 7 bases between them. Germline CDR1 reads MDHEN; CDR2 reads SYDVKM. The CDR3 sequence: CASSLYKGNYGYTF. CDR3 nucleotide sequence: TGTGCCAGCAGTTTATATAAGGGTAACTATGGCTACACCTTC.

The rearrangement uses TRBV30 and TRBJ2-2, with 8 bases lining up with TRBD1. CDR1 is GTSNPN and CDR2 is SVGIG in the germline V gene (reference sequence). The CDR3 consists of 13 residues. The CDR3 loop is CASANRGAGELFF. The DNA for the CDR3 is TGTGCTTCAGCTAACAGGGGGGCCGGGGAGCTGTTTTTT.

This clone was found once. The sample holds other DNA sequences that translate to the same CDR3. The rearrangement joins TRBV7-2 to TRBJ2-1; 12 nucleotides match TRBD2. The junction had 6 bases not matched to a gene; V was cut back by 5 bases and J by 10 bases. Germline assignment: CDR1 SGHTA and CDR2 FQGNSA. The CDR3 length is 14 residues. The CDR3 coding sequence is TGTGCCAGCAGCCCCGGACTAGCGGGAACCGAGCAGTTCTTC. Translated: CASSPGLAGTEQFF.

The chain carries TRBV5-1 and TRBJ2-1; no definite D call. V was cut by 3 bases and J by 3 bases, with 16 bases left in between. The CDR3 length is 16 residues. Germline lookup yields CDR1 SGHRS and CDR2 YFSETQ. The CDR3 loop is CASSSYSVQDYNEQFF. CDR3 sequence (DNA): TGCGCCAGCAGCTCCTACTCCGTTCAAGACTACAATGAGCAGTTCTTC.

J is TRBJ2-5 and V is TRBV7-3; 9 positions agree with TRBD1. Germline values: CDR1 SGHTA, CDR2 FQGTGA. This CDR3 spans 14 amino acids. The V segment lost 4 bases and the J segment 4 bases; nucleotides outside the gene matches: 4. In DNA form, the CDR3 reads TGTGCCAGCAGCTCACAGGGGGCACGAGAGACCCAGTACTTC. Translating it yields CASSSQGARETQYF.

The V call is TRBV30, the J call TRBJ2-7, with D maybe TRBD1 (6 bases). Germline assignment: CDR1 GTSNPN and CDR2 SVGIG (reference sequence). The V end was cut by 5 bases, the J end by 5 bases, with 10 bases between. This CDR3 has 11 amino acids. CDR3 sequence: CAWGQFDEQYF. Here the CDR3 DNA reads TGTGCCTGGGGACAGTTCGACGAGCAGTACTTC.

This clone was observed once. This CDR3 reads CASSDPGTQHNEQFF. CDR3 sequence (DNA): TGTGCCAGCAGTGACCCGGGGACCCAGCACAATGAGCAGTTCTTC. The V and J genes are TRBV25-1 and TRBJ2-1; D is perhaps TRBD1 or TRBD2 (5 bases each). V gave up 3 bases and J gave up 5 bases, with 14 bases separating them. This CDR3 region has 15 residues. Germline CDR1 reads MGHDK; CDR2 reads SYGVNS.

This clone was seen once. The gene calls are TRBV2 and TRBJ1-4; D possibly corresponds to TRBD1 (6 bases). V lost 6 bases, J lost 0 bases, and 8 bases lay in between. The germline V gene has CDR1 SNHLY and CDR2 FYNNEI. CDR3 length: 14 residues. In nucleotides, the CDR3 is TGTGCCAGCAGCAGGGGTCCAACTAATGAAAAACTGTTTTTT. This gives the protein CASSRGPTNEKLFF.

The chain joins TRBV10-3 to TRBJ2-1; D remains unclear. Deletions cut 4 bases from V and 7 bases from J, with 8 bases between. The germline CDR1 and CDR2 sequences are ENHRY and SYGVKD. The CDR3 totals 12 residues. CDR3 nucleotides: TGTGCCATCAGTGCCGTTAGGAATGAGCAGTTCTTC. This gives the protein CAISAVRNEQFF.

This chain links TRBV6-6 with TRBJ2-7, with D perhaps being TRBD1 or TRBD2 (5 bases each). The germline gives CDR1 MNHNY, CDR2 SVGAGI (reference sequence). The CDR3 consists of 14 residues. Trimming took 4 bases from V and 2 from J, leaving 12 bases between them. In nucleotides, the CDR3 is TGTGCCAGCAGTTCCCCGGGACGGACCTACGAGCAGTACTTC. This sequence encodes CASSSPGRTYEQYF.